This entry concerns a single T cell receptor beta chain. TCRdb itself ran the RT-PCR reads through MiXCR, one entry per CDR3 protein. The sample consists of roughly 620,000 distinct CDR3 sequences, roughly 10% of them appearing once. These data originate in a study of response to subunit inactivated influenza vaccine. Germline-derived CDR1 and CDR2 are SGHRS and YFSETQ. The CDR3 contains 14 residues. V was pared by 1 base and J by 6 bases, with 3 bases of the junction left unmatched. These data were also filed under a second study, of T cells expressing NK-cell markers. Per that study: With UMIs, 5'RACE template switching was used to make TCR beta cDNA.

Sequencing was performed on PBMCs from blood, taken on the day of vaccination. The rearrangement uses TRBV5-1 and TRBJ2-3; 9 positions match TRBD1. The origin of this receptor is a man aged 45-65 years who received an inactivated influenza vaccine. The CDR3 spells CASSLTGGVDTQYF. In nucleotides, the CDR3 is TGCGCCAGCAGCTTGACAGGGGGCGTGGATACGCAGTATTTT.